A selection of T cell receptor beta chains follows, all from one sample in a study of shared clonotypes between healthy human individuals. Clones were read by immunoSEQ multiplex PCR, and TCRdb kept only the in-frame ones, dropping some. The repertoire holds some 900,000 clones, with about 80% as singletons. Material for sequencing was memory CD4+ T cells sorted from blood. The receptor source for this set is a man aged 18 to 30 in good health. Both conserved end residues are part of each CDR3. Each record gives: V gene, J gene, CDR3 protein.

V: TRBV2
J: TRBJ1-2
CDR3: CARNRGPYGYTF

V: TRBV30
J: TRBJ2-1
CDR3: CAWASYNEQFF

V: TRBV5-5
J: TRBJ2-7
CDR3: CASSLRSSYEQYF

V: TRBV29-1
J: TRBJ1-2
CDR3: CSVEDADYGYTF

V: TRBV5-1
J: TRBJ2-5
CDR3: CASSLTSGSVLETQYF

V: TRBV27
J: TRBJ2-3
CDR3: CASSLGLAYFNTQYF

V: TRBV2
J: TRBJ2-2
CDR3: CASSEIPGGTGELFF

V: TRBV7-2
J: TRBJ2-1
CDR3: CASSSGGAYNEQFF

V: TRBV7-2
J: TRBJ2-7
CDR3: CASSPGERERYEQYF

V: TRBV4-1
J: TRBJ2-7
CDR3: CASSQHDRAYEQYF

V: TRBV28
J: TRBJ1-4
CDR3: CASSLTASGFNEKLFF

V: TRBV7-2
J: TRBJ2-7
CDR3: CASSLGRDTPYEQYF

V: TRBV5-1
J: TRBJ1-3
CDR3: CASSGGQTSSGNTIYF

V: TRBV4-1
J: TRBJ2-7
CDR3: CASSLEGGHEQYF

V: TRBV5-4
J: TRBJ1-2
CDR3: CASSLGDREAGGYTF

V: TRBV7-6
J: TRBJ2-3
CDR3: CASSLRGSLADTQYF

V: TRBV12-5
J: TRBJ2-7
CDR3: CASGLATSGSGEQYF

V: TRBV6-5
J: TRBJ1-2
CDR3: CASSPGPIYGYTF

V: TRBV7-2
J: TRBJ2-3
CDR3: CASSHKVGTDTQYF

V: TRBV6-5
J: TRBJ1-4
CDR3: CASSYSTGNEKLFF

V: TRBV25-1
J: TRBJ1-1
CDR3: CASSPTLNTEAFF

V: TRBV18
J: TRBJ1-2
CDR3: CASSPPFGGYTF

V: TRBV18
J: TRBJ2-7
CDR3: CASSPGLAGYEQYF

V: TRBV4-1
J: TRBJ2-7
CDR3: CASSLAGTGGGEQYF

V: TRBV7-2
J: TRBJ2-7
CDR3: CASSPRASGRVYEQYF

V: TRBV6-6
J: TRBJ2-1
CDR3: CASSRRTQDPYNEQFF

V: TRBV25-1
J: TRBJ1-1
CDR3: CASSHYKAWQQGGEGAFF

V: TRBV27
J: TRBJ2-1
CDR3: CASSARAGGALGYNEQFF

V: TRBV7-9
J: TRBJ1-2
CDR3: CASSVDFYGYTF

V: TRBV6-5
J: TRBJ2-7
CDR3: CASGSTGWGLEQYF

V: TRBV9
J: TRBJ2-7
CDR3: CASSVAPAAYEQYF

V: TRBV27
J: TRBJ1-2
CDR3: CASSSYGGRRYGYTF

V: TRBV11-2
J: TRBJ1-1
CDR3: CASSLSDRTEAFF

V: TRBV10-3
J: TRBJ1-1
CDR3: CAISGGGTEAFF

V: TRBV7-2
J: TRBJ2-7
CDR3: CASSPVGGEREAYEQYF

V: TRBV5-1
J: TRBJ2-1
CDR3: CASSLQGGSYNEQFF

V: TRBV28
J: TRBJ1-3
CDR3: CASSGTALSGNTIYF

V: TRBV5-4
J: TRBJ2-5
CDR3: CASSFSRETQYF

V: TRBV27
J: TRBJ1-4
CDR3: CASKTVVGVNEKLFF

V: TRBV30
J: TRBJ2-3
CDR3: CAFRQLAPTQYF

V: TRBV5-4
J: TRBJ2-1
CDR3: CASSFGLPSYNEQFF

V: TRBV30
J: TRBJ2-1
CDR3: CAWSAREVQFF

V: TRBV18
J: TRBJ2-7
CDR3: CASSPDSFYEQYF

V: TRBV5-1
J: TRBJ1-4
CDR3: CASSSQGLDEKLFF

V: TRBV9
J: TRBJ2-2
CDR3: CASTPTSGRGGELFF

V: TRBV28
J: TRBJ2-7
CDR3: CASSPSDRDEQYF